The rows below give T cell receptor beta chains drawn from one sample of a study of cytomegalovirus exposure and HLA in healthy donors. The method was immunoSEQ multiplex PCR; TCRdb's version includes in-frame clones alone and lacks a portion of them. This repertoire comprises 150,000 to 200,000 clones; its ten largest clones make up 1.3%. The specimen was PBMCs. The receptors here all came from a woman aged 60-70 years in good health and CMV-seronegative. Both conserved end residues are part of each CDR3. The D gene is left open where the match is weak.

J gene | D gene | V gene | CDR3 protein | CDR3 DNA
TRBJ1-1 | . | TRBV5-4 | CASSQLGTEAFF | TGTGCCAGCAGCCAACTCGGCACTGAAGCTTTCTTT
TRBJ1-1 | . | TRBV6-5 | CASRLGTVYTEAFF | TGTGCCAGCAGATTAGGAACAGTCTACACTGAAGCTTTCTTT
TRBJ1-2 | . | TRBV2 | CASSGRTNYGYTF | TGTGCCAGCAGTGGGCGCACTAACTATGGCTATACCTTC
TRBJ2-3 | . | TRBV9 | CASSARGGGTDTQYF | TGTGCCAGCAGCGCAAGGGGAGGAGGCACAGATACGCAGTATTTT
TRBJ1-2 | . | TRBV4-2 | CASSQANYGYTF | TGTGCCAGCAGCCAAGCGAACTATGGCTACACCTTC
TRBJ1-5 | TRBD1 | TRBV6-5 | CASSLDRGGQPQHF | TGTGCCAGCAGTCTAGACAGGGGCGGGCAGCCCCAGCATTTT
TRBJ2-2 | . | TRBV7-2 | CASSLTSRANTGELFF | TGTGCCAGCAGCCTCACTAGCAGAGCGAACACCGGGGAGCTGTTTTTT
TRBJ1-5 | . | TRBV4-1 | CASSQDGGWTQHF | TGCGCCAGCAGCCAAGATGGGGGGTGGACCCAGCATTTT
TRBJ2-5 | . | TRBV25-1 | CASSRRSGPGGLETQYF | TGTGCCAGCAGCCGCCGTAGCGGCCCAGGGGGTTTGGAGACCCAGTACTTC
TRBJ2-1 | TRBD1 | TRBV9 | CASSSRQGNNEQFF | TGTGCCAGCAGCAGTCGACAGGGCAACAATGAGCAGTTCTTC
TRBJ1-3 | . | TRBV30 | CAYQGIGNTIYF | TGTGCCTACCAGGGTATTGGAAACACCATATATTTT